This T cell receptor beta chain emerged from a study of T cells in Graves' hyperthyroidism and ophthalmopathy. Study-level findings and limits: Most clonotypes expanded in thyroid above 0.001 were likewise present in blood.

The source material, RNA transcripts, was used to amplify TCR beta CDR3 regions. Carried out on the TCR CDR3, a first-round RT-PCR used the HTBI primer set. TCRdb ran MiXCR on the multiplex PCR reads and lists one entry per CDR3 protein. The repertoire has 700,000 to 850,000 distinct CDR3 sequences, roughly 32% of them found once; the top ten carry around 31%. This clonotype was recorded at least ten times. Its specificity is not known. Not enrolled were patients with uncontrolled infection, other autoimmune disease, pregnancy or lactation. Source material: blood. This clonotype was sampled from a woman between 40 and 55 years old with Graves' hyperthyroidism.

CDR3 coding DNA: TGTGCCACCTCAACTCAGGGATCCAATCAGCCCCAGCATTTT. It encodes CATSTQGSNQPQHF. The chain employs TRBV6-2 or TRBV6-3 and TRBJ1-5, with D tentatively TRBD1 (5 bases). Between the trimmed V and J ends, which lost 10 bases and 3 bases, there was a span of 16 bases. The CDR3 extends over 14 amino acids. Germline V gene lookup returns CDR1 MNHEY and CDR2 SVGEGT.